A single sample is the source of the 20 T cell receptor beta chains below, sequenced in a study of immune heterogeneity within non-small cell lung tumors. Multiplex PCR amplified TCR beta CDR3 with 32 V and 13 J primers. Each CDR3 protein gets one entry after TCRdb re-called the multiplex PCR reads with MiXCR. This sample carries about 5,000 distinct CDR3 sequences, roughly 35% of them seen once, and the ten largest clones take 20% to 25%. Bulk tumor genomic DNA constituted the template, at approximately 600 ng per sample. Widely spaced biopsies, several per primary tumor, were obtained at surgery. Their non-small cell lung cancer was newly diagnosed and untreated, and the patients underwent curative surgery. Input material: lung tumor tissue. These receptors were obtained from a woman in her 50s with non-small cell lung cancer.

By sample fraction, this clonotype is medium-sized. The rearrangement joins TRBV6-1 to TRBJ1-5; D is unclear. V was shortened by 6 bases and J by 3 bases, with 15 bases between the two germline ends. Germline V lookup: CDR1 MNHNS, CDR2 SASEGT. This CDR3 region has 15 residues. The CDR3 DNA follows: TGTGCCAGCAGGCGACTCCCCGGTGACAATCAGCCCCAGCATTTT. This sequence encodes CASRRLPGDNQPQHF.

With regard to this clonotype: A much larger clonotype is one base distant, so this may be a read error. The rearrangement joins TRBV3-1 to TRBJ2-1; 11 bases map to TRBD2. Germline lookup yields CDR1 LGHDT and CDR2 YNNKEL (reference sequence). There are 17 residues in the CDR3. Trimming removed 8 bases from V and 15 bases from J; junction bases left unmatched: 24. In DNA form, the CDR3 reads TGTGCCAGCGGCCTAGGGGTAGGGACTAGCGGAGCCCCCCCCCCGTTCTTC. The encoded protein is CASGLGVGTSGAPPPFF.

Of note for this clonotype: With a much larger clone just one base away, this may be a read error. The chain has TRBV6-9 and TRBJ1-6, with D perhaps TRBD1 (5 bases). CDR1 is MNHGY, CDR2 SVAAGI, per germline. This CDR3 has 15 amino acids. Trimming shortened V by 3 bases and J by 8 bases, and 14 bases separated the two germline ends. The CDR3 nucleotides are TGTGCCAGCAGTTACACGACAGAGGTCGATTCACCCCTCCACTTT. Translated, it gives CASSYTTEVDSPLHF.

This clonotype was picked up a small number of times. The chain couples TRBV7-9 to TRBJ2-5; D is unclear. The CDR3 covers 17 residues. Germline CDR1 is SEHNR and CDR2 is FQNEAQ (reference sequence). Trimming removed 0 bases at V and 0 bases at J, with 14 bases between. CDR3 bases: TGTGCCAGCAGCTTAGCCTCCAGAGGCTCGTACCAAGAGACCCAGTACTTC. This sequence encodes CASSLASRGSYQETQYF.

This clonotype is medium-sized within its sample. The chain uses TRBV27 and TRBJ2-5, with D tentatively TRBD2 (6 bases). This CDR3 comprises 14 residues. The V gene lost 6 bases and the J gene lost 5 bases, with 16 bases spanning the gap. The V gene's germline CDR1 is MNHEY and CDR2 SMNVEV (reference sequence). CDR3 sequence: CASRGWGDWETQYF. CDR3 coding DNA: TGTGCCAGCAGGGGGTGGGGGGATTGGGAGACCCAGTACTTC.

This clonotype was seen a handful of times. The V and J genes are TRBV20-1 and TRBJ2-2; TRBD2 agrees at 8 bases. V gave up 3 bases and J gave up 4 bases; unmatched junction bases: 7. Germline CDR1 is DFQATT and CDR2 is SNEGSKA (reference sequence). The CDR3 length is 15 residues. In DNA form, the CDR3 reads TGCAGTGCTAGCGGGAGGGCCCTATCCACCGGGGAGCTGTTTTTT. It translates to CSASGRALSTGELFF.

This clonotype counts as medium-sized (0.01 to 0.1%). The V and J genes are TRBV5-1 and TRBJ2-3, with 9 positions matching TRBD2. The CDR3 is made up of 16 amino acids. J lost 3 bases, V lost 4 bases, and 9 bases had no gene match. In germline, CDR1 is SGHRS, CDR2 YFSETQ. In DNA, the CDR3 is TGCGCCAGCAGCCGTGGACATAGCGGGAGTACAGATACGCAGTATTTT. Translating gives CASSRGHSGSTDTQYF.

This chain uses TRBV20-1 with TRBJ2-5; 9 nucleotides agree with TRBD2. Trimming took 0 bases from V and 5 from J; bases not matched to a gene: 10. The CDR3 totals 16 residues. Germline V lookup: CDR1 DFQATT, CDR2 SNEGSKA (reference sequence). CDR3 residues: CSARDQRAGGLETQYF. The CDR3 region has the DNA TGCAGTGCTAGAGATCAACGGGCGGGAGGGTTGGAGACCCAGTACTTC.

This rearrangement joins TRBV28 to TRBJ2-5; D gene ambiguous. CDR1 MDHEN and CDR2 SYDVKM come from the germline V gene. The V end was cut by 6 bases, the J end by 2 bases, with 13 bases between. The CDR3 consists of 14 residues. The CDR3 here is CASSLPSFQETQYF. CDR3 nucleotides: TGTGCCAGCAGCTTACCCTCGTTTCAAGAGACCCAGTACTTC.

The CDR3 nucleotides read TGTGCCAGCAGCCCCGGGACAGGGATTTACACTGAAGCTTTCTTT. It is translated as CASSPGTGIYTEAFF. The chain uses TRBV3-1 and TRBJ1-1; 9 bases line up with TRBD1. This CDR3 comprises 15 residues. V shed 4 bases, J shed 3 bases, and the junction held 6 bases outside the gene matches. Germline V gene sequence: CDR1 LGHDT, CDR2 YNNKEL (reference sequence). Based on the CDR3 plus reference TRBV3-1 and TRBJ1-1, the full variable domain is DTAVSQTPKYLVTQMGNDKSIKCEQNLGHDTMYWYKQDSKKFLKIMFSYNNKELIINETVPNRFSPKSPDKAHLNLHINSLELGDSAVYFCASSPGTGIYTEAFFGQGTRLTVV.

As to this clonotype: A much bigger clone sits one base away, suggesting this may be a read error. The conserved phenylalanine or tryptophan is not found at the CDR3 terminus, so this likely reflects a read error. J is TRBJ2-1 and V is TRBV12-3 or TRBV12-4, with 11 bases fitting TRBD1. The CDR3 is 15 residues long. In DNA form, the CDR3 reads TGTGCCAGCAGTTGGGACAGGGGGTCCTTCAATGAGCAGTTCTTA. Protein product: CASSWDRGSFNEQFL.

Sample share makes this clonotype medium-sized. The CDR3 nucleotides read TGTGCCAGCACCAGGACAGGATTCTATGGCTACACCTTC. Residues: CASTRTGFYGYTF. The chain has TRBV25-1 and TRBJ1-2; 7 nucleotides align to TRBD1. The CDR3 sequence is 13 residues long. J was trimmed by 4 bases and V by 7 bases; bases with no gene match: 6. The germline V gene encodes CDR1 MGHDK and CDR2 SYGVNS.

This clonotype is deemed medium-sized. The V and J genes are TRBV11-1 and TRBJ2-3; TRBD2 is a possible D gene (6 bases). V dropped 5 bases and J dropped 4 bases, with 13 bases sitting between them. Germline V CDR1 and CDR2: SGHAT, FQDESV (reference sequence). This CDR3 has 14 amino acids. The CDR3, as DNA: TGTGCCAGCAGCCTTCAGGGAGGCGCAGATACGCAGTATTTT. Its protein product is CASSLQGGADTQYF.

The sample holds a few counts of this clonotype. Possible read error: a much larger clone is one base away. V usage is TRBV4-1 and J usage is TRBJ1-2, with D perhaps TRBD1 (6 bases). V shed 1 base and J shed 12 bases, with 15 bases lying between them. Per the germline V gene, CDR1 is MGHRA and CDR2 is YSYEKL. The CDR3 is 13 amino acids. The CDR3 sequence: CASSQGTVEGNTF. The CDR3 DNA sequence: TGCGCCAGCAGCCAAGGGACAGTCGAAGGAAACACCTTC.

As concerns this clonotype: This may arise from a read error, as a much more abundant clone is one base away. The chain joins TRBV10-1 to TRBJ2-1; D might be TRBD2 (5 bases). The CDR3 covers 13 residues. The germline V gene encodes CDR1 WNHNN and CDR2 SYGVQD (reference sequence). This CDR3 is CANSESGFNEQFF. In nucleotides, the CDR3 is TGCGCCAACAGTGAGTCGGGGTTCAATGAGCAGTTCTTC.

V is TRBV10-1 and J is TRBJ2-5; D is undetermined. Trimming left V 8 bases short and J 5 bases short, with 24 bases between. The CDR3 length is 16 residues. Looked up from germline, CDR1 is WNHNN and CDR2 is SYGVQD (reference sequence). CDR3 nucleotides: TGCGCCAGCCCTCCCGGGCCCCTATTTGCGCAGGAGACCCAGTACTTC. It translates to CASPPGPLFAQETQYF.

Sample share makes this clonotype medium-sized. The chain carries TRBV20-1 and TRBJ2-1; tentative D call: TRBD2 (5 bases). The germline V gene encodes CDR1 DFQATT and CDR2 SNEGSKA (reference sequence). The V end lost 3 bases, the J end lost 7 bases, and 10 bases lay between the germline ends. This CDR3 contains 12 residues. The DNA of the CDR3 is TGCAGTGCTAGCCTTCGGGGAAATGAGCAGTTCTTC. This gives the protein CSASLRGNEQFF.

This clonotype was found a few times. This may be a read error: a much more frequent sequence differs by one nucleotide. The J gene is TRBJ2-2, the V gene TRBV12-3 or TRBV12-4; a possible D gene is TRBD1 (5 bases). Trimming pared 1 base from V and 4 bases from J, leaving 10 bases between. This CDR3 is 15 amino acids long. The CDR3 is CASSLDRSSTGELFF. The CDR3 nucleotides are TGTGCCAGCAGTTTAGACAGGAGCAGCACCGGGGAGCTGTTTTTT.

This clonotype was observed a handful of times. The chain joins TRBV4-1 to TRBJ2-2, with D hard to call. The CDR3 loop spans 15 amino acids. Germline loops: CDR1 MGHRA, CDR2 YSYEKL. V was clipped by 0 bases and J by 8 bases, with 13 bases between them. CDR3 bases: TGCGCCAGCAGCCAAGATGAAACTTTCCCTGGGGAGCTGTTTTTT. Its translation: CASSQDETFPGELFF.

For the CDR3, the DNA is TGTGCCAGCAGTTTGAACTATGGCTACACCTTC. Translating gives CASSLNYGYTF. The chain is built from TRBV28 and TRBJ1-2; D is unresolved. The CDR3 is 11 residues long. Per germline, CDR1 MDHEN and CDR2 SYDVKM. The V gene lost 3 bases and the J gene lost 2 bases, with 1 base spanning the gap.